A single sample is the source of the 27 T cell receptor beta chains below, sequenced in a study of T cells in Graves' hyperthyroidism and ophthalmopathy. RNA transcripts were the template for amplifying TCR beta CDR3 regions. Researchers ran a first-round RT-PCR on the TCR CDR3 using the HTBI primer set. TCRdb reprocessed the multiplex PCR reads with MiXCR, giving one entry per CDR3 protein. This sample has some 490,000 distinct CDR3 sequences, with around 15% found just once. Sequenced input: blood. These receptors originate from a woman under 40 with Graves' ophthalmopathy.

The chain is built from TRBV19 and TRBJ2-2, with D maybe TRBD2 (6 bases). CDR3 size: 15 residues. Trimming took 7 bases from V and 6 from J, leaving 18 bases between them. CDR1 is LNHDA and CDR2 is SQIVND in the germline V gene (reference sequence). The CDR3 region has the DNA TGTGCCAGTACCGCCCTTGGGGGGTCGGCCGGGGAGCTGTTTTTT. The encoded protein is CASTALGGSAGELFF.

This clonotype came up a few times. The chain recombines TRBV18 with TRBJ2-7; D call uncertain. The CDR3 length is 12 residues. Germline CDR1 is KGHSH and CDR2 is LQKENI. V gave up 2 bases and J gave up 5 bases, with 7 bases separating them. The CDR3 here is CASSPVYHEQYF. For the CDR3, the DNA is TGTGCCAGCTCACCAGTATACCACGAGCAGTACTTC. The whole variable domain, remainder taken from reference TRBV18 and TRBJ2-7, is NAGVMQNPRHLVRRRGQEARLRCSPMKGHSHVYWYRQLPEEGLKFMVYLQKENIIDESGMPKERFSAEFPKEGPSILRIQQVVRGDSAAYFCASSPVYHEQYFGPGTRLTVT.

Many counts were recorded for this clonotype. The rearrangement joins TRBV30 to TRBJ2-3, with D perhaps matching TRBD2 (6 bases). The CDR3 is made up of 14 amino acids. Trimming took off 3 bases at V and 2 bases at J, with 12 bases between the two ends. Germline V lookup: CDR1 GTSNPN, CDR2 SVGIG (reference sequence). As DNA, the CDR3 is TGTGCCTGGAGACCTAGCGCGAACACAGATACGCAGTATTTT. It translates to CAWRPSANTDTQYF.

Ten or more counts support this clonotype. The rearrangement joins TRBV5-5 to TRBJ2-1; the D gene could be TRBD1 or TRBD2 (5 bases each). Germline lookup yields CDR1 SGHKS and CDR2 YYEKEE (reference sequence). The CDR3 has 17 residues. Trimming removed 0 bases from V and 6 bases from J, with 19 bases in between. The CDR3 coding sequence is TGTGCCAGCAGCTTGGCCCCACCGGGACCACGGGCCAATGAGCAGTTCTTC. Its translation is CASSLAPPGPRANEQFF. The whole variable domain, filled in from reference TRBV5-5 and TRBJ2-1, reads DAGVTQSPTHLIKTRGQQVTLRCSPISGHKSVSWYQQVLGQGPQFIFQYYEKEERGRGNFPDRFSARQFPNYSSELNVNALLLGDSALYLCASSLAPPGPRANEQFFGPGTRLTVL.

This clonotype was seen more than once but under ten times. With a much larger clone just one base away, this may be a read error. In nucleotides, the CDR3 is TGTGCCACCAGGGAGCATAGCAATCAGCCCCAGCATTTT. As protein: CATREHSNQPQHF. The chain is built from TRBV15 and TRBJ1-5; D unclear. Germline V gene sequence: CDR1 LNHNV, CDR2 YYDKDF (reference sequence). The V and J ends lost 6 bases and 0 bases respectively, with 6 bases between them. The CDR3 extends over 13 amino acids. The complete variable domain, with remaining parts taken from reference TRBV15 and TRBJ1-5, reads DAMVIQNPRYQVTQFGKPVTLSCSQTLNHNVMYWYQQKSSQAPKLLFHYYDKDFNNEADTPDNFQSRRPNTSFCFLDIRSPGLGDTAMYLCATREHSNQPQHFGDGTRLSIL.

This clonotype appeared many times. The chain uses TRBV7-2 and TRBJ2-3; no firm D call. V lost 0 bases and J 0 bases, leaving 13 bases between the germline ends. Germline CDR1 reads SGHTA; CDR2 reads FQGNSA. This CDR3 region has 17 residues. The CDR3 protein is CASSLAGLIPSTDTQYF. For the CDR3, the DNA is TGTGCCAGCAGCTTAGCGGGCCTGATTCCTAGCACAGATACGCAGTATTTT. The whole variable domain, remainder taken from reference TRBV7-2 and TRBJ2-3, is GAGVSQSPSNKVTEKGKDVELRCDPISGHTALYWYRQSLGQGLEFLIYFQGNSAPDKSGLPSDRFSAERTGGSVSTLTIQRTQQEDSAVYLCASSLAGLIPSTDTQYFGPGTRLTVL.

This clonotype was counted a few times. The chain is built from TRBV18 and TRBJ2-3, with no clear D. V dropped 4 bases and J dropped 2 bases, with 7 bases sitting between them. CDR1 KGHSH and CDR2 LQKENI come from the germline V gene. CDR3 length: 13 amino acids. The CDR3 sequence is CASSRQYTDTQYF. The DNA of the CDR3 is TGTGCCAGCTCACGGCAGTACACAGATACGCAGTATTTT.

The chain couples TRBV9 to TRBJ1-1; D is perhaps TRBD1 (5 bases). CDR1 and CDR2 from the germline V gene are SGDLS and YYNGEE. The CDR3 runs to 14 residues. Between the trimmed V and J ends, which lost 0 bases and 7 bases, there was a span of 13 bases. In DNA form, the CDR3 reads TGTGCCAGCAGCGTAGGTTGGGGAGGGGTTGAAGCTTTCTTT. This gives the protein CASSVGWGGVEAFF.

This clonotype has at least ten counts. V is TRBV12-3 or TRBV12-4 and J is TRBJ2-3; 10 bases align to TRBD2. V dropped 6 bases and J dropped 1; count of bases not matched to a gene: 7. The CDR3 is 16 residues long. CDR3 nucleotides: TGTGCCAGCAGACTAGGACTAGCGGAACGCACAGATACGCAGTATTTT. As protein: CASRLGLAERTDTQYF.

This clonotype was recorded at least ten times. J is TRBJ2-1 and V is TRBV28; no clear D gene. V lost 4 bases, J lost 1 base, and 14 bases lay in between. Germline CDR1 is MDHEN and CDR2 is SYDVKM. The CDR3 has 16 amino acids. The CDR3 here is CASSSPDWKSYNEQFF. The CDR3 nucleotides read TGTGCCAGCAGTTCCCCCGACTGGAAATCCTACAATGAGCAGTTCTTC.

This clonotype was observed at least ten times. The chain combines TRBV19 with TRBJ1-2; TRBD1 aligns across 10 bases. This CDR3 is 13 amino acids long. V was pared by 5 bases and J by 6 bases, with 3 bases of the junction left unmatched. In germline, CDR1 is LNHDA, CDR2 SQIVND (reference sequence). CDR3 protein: CASSLTGGHGYTF. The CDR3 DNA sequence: TGTGCCAGTAGTTTGACAGGGGGCCATGGCTACACCTTC.

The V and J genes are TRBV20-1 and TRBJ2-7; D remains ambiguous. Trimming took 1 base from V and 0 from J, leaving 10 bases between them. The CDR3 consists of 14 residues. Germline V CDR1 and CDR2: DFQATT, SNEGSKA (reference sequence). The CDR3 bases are TGCAGTGCTAGAGCTTTATTGGACTCCTACGAGCAGTACTTC. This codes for CSARALLDSYEQYF.

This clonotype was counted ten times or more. The CDR3 region is CASSFIPSNSAQHF. CDR3 sequence (DNA): TGTGCCAGCAGTTTTATCCCTTCCAACTCGGCCCAGCATTTT. V usage is TRBV28 and J usage is TRBJ1-5; D gene uncertain. V lost 3 bases and J lost 11, with 17 bases in between. The CDR3 contains 14 residues. Germline CDR1 and CDR2: MDHEN and SYDVKM. The full variable domain, rest sourced from reference TRBV28 and TRBJ1-5, is DVKVTQSSRYLVKRTGEKVFLECVQDMDHENMFWYRQDPGLGLRLIYFSYDVKMKEKGDIPEGYSVSREKKERFSLILESASTNQTSMYLCASSFIPSNSAQHFGDGTRLSIL.

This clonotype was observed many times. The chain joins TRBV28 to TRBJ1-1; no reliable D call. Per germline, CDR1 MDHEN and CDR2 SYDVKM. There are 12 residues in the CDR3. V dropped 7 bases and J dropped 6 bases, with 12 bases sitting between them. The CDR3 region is CASTSVRAEAFF. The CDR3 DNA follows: TGTGCCAGCACCTCAGTTCGGGCTGAAGCTTTCTTT.

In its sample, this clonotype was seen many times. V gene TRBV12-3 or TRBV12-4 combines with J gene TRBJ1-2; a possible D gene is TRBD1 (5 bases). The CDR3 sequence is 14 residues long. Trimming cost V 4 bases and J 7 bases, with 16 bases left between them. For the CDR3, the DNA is TGTGCCAGCAGTTCATTTTTGGGGCGAGGTGGCTACACCTTC. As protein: CASSSFLGRGGYTF.

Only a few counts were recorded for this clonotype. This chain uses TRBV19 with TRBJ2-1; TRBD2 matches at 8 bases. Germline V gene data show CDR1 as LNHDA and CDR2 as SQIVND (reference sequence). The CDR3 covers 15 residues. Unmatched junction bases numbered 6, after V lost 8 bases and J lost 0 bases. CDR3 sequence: CASESSGSSYNEQFF. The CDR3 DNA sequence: TGTGCCAGTGAGTCCAGCGGGAGCTCCTACAATGAGCAGTTCTTC.

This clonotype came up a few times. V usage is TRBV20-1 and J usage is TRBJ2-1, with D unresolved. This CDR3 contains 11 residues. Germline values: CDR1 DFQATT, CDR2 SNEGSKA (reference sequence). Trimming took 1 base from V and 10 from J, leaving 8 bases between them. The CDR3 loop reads CSARGDREQFF. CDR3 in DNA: TGCAGTGCTAGAGGGGATCGAGAGCAGTTCTTC.

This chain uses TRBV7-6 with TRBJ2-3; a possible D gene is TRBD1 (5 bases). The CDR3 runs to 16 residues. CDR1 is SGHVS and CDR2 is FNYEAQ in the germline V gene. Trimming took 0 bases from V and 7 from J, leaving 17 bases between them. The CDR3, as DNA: TGTGCCAGCAGCTTAGCCTTCCAGGGTAGGATGAATACGCAGTATTTT. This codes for CASSLAFQGRMNTQYF.

CDR3 amino acids: CSVAGQGQYEQYF. In DNA form, the CDR3 reads TGCAGCGTTGCCGGACAGGGGCAGTACGAGCAGTACTTC. V and J are TRBV29-1 and TRBJ2-7; 9 bases fit TRBD1. Per germline, CDR1 SQVTM and CDR2 ANQGSEA. The CDR3 is made up of 13 amino acids. Germline trimming cut 4 bases from V and 4 bases from J; bases unmatched to any gene: 5.

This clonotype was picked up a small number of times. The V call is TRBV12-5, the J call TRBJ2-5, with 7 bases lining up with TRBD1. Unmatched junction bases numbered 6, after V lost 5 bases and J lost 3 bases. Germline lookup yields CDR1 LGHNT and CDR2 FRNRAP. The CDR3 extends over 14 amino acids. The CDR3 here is CASGPPGTEETQYF. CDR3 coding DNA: TGTGCTAGTGGTCCGCCCGGGACAGAAGAGACCCAGTACTTC. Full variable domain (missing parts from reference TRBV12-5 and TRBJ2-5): DARVTQTPRHKVTEMGQEVTMRCQPILGHNTVFWYRQTMMQGLELLAYFRNRAPLDDSGMPKDRFSAEMPDATLATLKIQPSEPRDSAVYFCASGPPGTEETQYFGPGTRLLVL.

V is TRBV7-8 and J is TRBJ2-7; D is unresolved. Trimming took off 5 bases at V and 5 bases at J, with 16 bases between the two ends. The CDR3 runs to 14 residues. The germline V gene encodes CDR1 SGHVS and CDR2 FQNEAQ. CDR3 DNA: TGTGCCAGCAGCGCACTTGACCTAACCGACGAGCAGTACTTC. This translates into CASSALDLTDEQYF.

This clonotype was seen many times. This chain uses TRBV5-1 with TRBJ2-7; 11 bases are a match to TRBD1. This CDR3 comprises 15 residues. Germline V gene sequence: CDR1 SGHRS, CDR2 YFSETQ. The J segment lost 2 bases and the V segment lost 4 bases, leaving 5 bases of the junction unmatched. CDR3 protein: CASSTGQGATYEQYF. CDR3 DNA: TGCGCCAGCAGCACCGGACAGGGGGCCACCTACGAGCAGTACTTC.

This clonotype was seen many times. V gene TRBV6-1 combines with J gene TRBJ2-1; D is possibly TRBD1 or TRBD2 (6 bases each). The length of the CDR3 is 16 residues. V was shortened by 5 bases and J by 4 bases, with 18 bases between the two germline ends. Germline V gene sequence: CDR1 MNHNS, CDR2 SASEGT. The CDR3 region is CASSYFGGSRYNEQFF. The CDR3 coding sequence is TGTGCCAGCAGTTATTTCGGGGGCTCGAGGTACAATGAGCAGTTCTTC.

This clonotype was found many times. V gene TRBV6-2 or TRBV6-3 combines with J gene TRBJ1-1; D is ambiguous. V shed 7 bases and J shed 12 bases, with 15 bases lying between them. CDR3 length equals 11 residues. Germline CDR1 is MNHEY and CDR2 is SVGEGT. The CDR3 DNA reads TGTGCCAGCACCCAATCTGAGAGGTCTTTCTTT. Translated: CASTQSERSFF.

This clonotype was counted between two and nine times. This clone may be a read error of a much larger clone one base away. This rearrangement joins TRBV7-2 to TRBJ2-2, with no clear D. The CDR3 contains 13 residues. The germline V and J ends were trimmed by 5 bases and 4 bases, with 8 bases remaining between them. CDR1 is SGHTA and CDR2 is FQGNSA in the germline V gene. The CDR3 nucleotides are TGTGCCAGCAGCCGCTCGGGCACCGGGGAGCTGTTTTTT. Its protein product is CASSRSGTGELFF.

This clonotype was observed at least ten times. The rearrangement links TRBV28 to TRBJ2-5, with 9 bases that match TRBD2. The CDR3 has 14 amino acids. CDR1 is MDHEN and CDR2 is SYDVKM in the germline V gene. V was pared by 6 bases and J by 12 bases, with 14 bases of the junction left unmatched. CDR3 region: CASSLLAGLGGEYF. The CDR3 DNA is TGTGCCAGCAGCTTACTAGCGGGCCTGGGAGGGGAGTACTTC. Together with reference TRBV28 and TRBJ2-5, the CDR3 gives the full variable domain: DVKVTQSSRYLVKRTGEKVFLECVQDMDHENMFWYRQDPGLGLRLIYFSYDVKMKEKGDIPEGYSVSREKKERFSLILESASTNQTSMYLCASSLLAGLGGEYFGPGTRLLVL.

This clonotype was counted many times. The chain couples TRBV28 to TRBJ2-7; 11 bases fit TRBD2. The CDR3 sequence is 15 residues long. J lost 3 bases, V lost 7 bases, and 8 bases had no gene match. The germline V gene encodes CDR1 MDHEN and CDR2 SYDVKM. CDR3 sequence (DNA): TGTGCCAGCAACCAACTAGCGGGAGAATTCTACGAGCAGTACTTC. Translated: CASNQLAGEFYEQYF.